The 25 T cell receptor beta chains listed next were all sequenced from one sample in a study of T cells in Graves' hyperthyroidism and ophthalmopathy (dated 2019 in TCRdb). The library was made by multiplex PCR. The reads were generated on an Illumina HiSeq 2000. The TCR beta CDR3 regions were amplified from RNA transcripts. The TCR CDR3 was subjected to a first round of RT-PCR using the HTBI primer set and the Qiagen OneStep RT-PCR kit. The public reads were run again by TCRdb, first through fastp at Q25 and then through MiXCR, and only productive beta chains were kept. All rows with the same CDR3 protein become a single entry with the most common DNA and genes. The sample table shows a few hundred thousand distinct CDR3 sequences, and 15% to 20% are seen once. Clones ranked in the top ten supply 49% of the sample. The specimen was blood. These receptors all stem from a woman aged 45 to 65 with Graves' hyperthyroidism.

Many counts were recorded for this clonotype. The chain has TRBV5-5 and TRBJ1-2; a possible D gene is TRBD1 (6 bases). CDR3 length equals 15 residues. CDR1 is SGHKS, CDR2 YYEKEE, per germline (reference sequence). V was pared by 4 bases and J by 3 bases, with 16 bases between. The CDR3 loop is CASSAYTDRYYGYTF. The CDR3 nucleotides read TGTGCCAGCAGCGCATACACGGACAGATACTATGGCTACACCTTC.

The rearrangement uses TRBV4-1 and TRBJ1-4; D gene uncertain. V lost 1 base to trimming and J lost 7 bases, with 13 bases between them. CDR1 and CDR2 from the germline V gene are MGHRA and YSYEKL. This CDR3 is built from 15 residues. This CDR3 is CASSQAIPPREKLFF. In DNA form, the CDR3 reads TGCGCCAGCAGCCAAGCCATTCCTCCCCGTGAAAAACTGTTTTTT.

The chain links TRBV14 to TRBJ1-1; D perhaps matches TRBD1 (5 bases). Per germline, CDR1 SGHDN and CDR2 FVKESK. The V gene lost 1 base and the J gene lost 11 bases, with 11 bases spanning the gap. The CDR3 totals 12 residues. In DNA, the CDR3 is TGTGCCAGCAGCCAAGCAGGGCTTGGGGCTTTCTTT. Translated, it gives CASSQAGLGAFF.

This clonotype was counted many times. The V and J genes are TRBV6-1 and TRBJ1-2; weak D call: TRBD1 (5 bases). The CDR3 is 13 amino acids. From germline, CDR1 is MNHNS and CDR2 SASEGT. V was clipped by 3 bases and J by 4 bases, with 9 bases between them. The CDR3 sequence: CASSDETAYGYTF. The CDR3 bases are TGTGCCAGCAGTGATGAGACAGCCTATGGCTACACCTTC.

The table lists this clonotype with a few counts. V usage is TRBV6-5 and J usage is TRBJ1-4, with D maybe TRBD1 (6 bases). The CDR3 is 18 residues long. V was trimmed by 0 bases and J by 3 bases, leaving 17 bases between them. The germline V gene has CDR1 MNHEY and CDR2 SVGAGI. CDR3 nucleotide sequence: TGTGCCAGCAGTTACTCGACGGTCGGGGGCCTGGCTAATGAAAAACTGTTTTTT. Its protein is CASSYSTVGGLANEKLFF.

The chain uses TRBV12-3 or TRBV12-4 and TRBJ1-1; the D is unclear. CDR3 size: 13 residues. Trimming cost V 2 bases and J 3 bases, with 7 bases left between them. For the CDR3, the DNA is TGTGCCAGCAGTTTAACAGATTACACTGAAGCTTTCTTT. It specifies CASSLTDYTEAFF.

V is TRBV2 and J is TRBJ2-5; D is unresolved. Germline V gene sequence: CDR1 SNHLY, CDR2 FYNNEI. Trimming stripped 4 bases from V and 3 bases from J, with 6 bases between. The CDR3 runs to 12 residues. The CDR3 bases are TGTGCCAGCAGTGTATGGAAAGAGACCCAGTACTTC. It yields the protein CASSVWKETQYF.

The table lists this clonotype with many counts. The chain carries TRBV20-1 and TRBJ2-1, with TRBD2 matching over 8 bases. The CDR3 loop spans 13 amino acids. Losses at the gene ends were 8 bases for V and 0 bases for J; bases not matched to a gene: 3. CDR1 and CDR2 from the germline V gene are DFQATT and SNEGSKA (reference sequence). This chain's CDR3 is CSTSGSSYNEQFF. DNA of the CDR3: TGCAGTACAAGCGGGAGCTCCTACAATGAGCAGTTCTTC.

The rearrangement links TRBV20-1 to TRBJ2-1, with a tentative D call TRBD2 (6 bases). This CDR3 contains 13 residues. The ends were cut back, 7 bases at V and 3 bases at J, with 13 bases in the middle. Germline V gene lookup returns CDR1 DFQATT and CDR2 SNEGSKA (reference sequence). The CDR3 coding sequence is TGCAGTGTATATGCGGGGCACTACAATGAGCAGTTCTTC. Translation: CSVYAGHYNEQFF.

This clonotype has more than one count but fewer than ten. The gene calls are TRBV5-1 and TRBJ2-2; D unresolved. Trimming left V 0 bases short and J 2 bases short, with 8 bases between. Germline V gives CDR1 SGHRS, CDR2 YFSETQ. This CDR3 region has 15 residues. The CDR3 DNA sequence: TGCGCCAGCAGCTTGGCCGAAAGAAACACCGGGGAGCTGTTTTTT. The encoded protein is CASSLAERNTGELFF.

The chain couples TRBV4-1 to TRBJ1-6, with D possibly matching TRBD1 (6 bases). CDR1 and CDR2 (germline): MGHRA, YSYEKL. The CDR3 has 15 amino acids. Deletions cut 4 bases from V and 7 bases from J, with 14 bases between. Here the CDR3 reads CASSLRAGANSPLHF. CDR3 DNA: TGCGCCAGCAGCCTCCGGGCAGGGGCAAATTCACCCCTCCACTTT.

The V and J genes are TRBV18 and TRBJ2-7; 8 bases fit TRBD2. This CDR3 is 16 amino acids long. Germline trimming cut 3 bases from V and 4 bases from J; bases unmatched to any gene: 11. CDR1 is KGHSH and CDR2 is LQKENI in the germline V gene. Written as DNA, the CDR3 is TGTGCCAGCTCACCTGGACTAGCCTTGGGGGGGTACGAGCAGTACTTC. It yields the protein CASSPGLALGGYEQYF.

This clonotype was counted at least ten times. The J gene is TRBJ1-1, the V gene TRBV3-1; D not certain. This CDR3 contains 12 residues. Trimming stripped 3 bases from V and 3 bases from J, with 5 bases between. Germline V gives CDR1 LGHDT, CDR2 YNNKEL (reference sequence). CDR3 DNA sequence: TGTGCCAGCAGCCACGGACACACTGAAGCTTTCTTT. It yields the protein CASSHGHTEAFF. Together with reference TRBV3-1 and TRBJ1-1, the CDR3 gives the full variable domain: DTAVSQTPKYLVTQMGNDKSIKCEQNLGHDTMYWYKQDSKKFLKIMFSYNNKELIINETVPNRFSPKSPDKAHLNLHINSLELGDSAVYFCASSHGHTEAFFGQGTRLTVV.

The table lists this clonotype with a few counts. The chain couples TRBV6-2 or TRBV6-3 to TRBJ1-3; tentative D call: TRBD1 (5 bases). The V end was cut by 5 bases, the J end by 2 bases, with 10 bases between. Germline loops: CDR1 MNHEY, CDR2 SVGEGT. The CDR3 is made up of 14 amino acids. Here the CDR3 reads CASSAGTPGNTIYF. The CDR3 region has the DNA TGTGCCAGCAGTGCCGGGACCCCTGGAAACACCATATATTTT.

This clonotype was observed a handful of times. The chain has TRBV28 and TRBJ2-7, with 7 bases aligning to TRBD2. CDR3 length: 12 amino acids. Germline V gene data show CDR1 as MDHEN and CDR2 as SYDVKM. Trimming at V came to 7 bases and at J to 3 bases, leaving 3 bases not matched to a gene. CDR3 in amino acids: CASTGGNYEQYF. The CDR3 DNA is TGTGCCAGCACGGGGGGTAACTACGAGCAGTACTTC.

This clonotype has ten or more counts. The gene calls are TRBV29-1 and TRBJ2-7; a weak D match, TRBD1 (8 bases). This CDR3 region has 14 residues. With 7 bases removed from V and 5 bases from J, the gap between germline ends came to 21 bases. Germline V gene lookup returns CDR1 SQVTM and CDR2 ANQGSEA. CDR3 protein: CSAGGRQGLNEQYF. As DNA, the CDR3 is TGCAGCGCCGGGGGGCGACAGGGGTTGAACGAGCAGTACTTC.

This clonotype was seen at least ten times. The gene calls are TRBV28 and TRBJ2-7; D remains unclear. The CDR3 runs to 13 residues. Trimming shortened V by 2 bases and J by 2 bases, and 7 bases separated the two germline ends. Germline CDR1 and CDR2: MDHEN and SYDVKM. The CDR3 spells CASSLGVTYEQYF. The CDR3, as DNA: TGTGCCAGCAGTTTAGGGGTAACCTACGAGCAGTACTTC.

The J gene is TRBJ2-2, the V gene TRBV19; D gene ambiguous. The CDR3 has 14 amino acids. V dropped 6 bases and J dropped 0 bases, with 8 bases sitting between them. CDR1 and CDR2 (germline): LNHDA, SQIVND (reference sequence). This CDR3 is CASSDRSNTGELFF. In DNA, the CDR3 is TGTGCCAGTAGCGACCGGTCGAACACCGGGGAGCTGTTTTTT.

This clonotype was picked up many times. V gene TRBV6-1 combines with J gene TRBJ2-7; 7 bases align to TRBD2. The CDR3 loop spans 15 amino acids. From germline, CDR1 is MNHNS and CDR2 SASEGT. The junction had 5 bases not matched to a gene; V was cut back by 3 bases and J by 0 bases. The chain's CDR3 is CASSEVGGSSYEQYV. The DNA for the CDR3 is TGTGCCAGCAGTGAGGTTGGCGGGAGCTCCTACGAGCAGTACGTC.

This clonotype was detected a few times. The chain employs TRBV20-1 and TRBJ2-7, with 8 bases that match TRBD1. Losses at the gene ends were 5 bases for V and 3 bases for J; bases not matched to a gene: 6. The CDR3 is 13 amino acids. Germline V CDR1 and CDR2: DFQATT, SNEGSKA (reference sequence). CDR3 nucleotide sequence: TGCAGTGCTCGCAGGACAGGGTTCTACGAGCAGTACTTC. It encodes CSARRTGFYEQYF.

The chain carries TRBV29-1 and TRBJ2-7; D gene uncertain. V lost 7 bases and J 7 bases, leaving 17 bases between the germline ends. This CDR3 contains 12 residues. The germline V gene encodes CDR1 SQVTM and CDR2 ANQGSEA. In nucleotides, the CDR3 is TGCAGCGCCGGATCGGGCGTCGAAGAGCAGTACGTC. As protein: CSAGSGVEEQYV.

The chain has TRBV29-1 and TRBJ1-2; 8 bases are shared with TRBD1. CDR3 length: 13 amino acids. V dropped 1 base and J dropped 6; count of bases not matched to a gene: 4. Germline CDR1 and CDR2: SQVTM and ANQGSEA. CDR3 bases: TGCAGCGTTGAAGGCGGACAGGGAGATGGCTACACCTTC. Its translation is CSVEGGQGDGYTF.

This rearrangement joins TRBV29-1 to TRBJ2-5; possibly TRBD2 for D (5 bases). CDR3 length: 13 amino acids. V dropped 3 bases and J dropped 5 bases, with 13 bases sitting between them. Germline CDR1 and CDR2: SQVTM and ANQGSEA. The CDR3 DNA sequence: TGCAGCGTTGACTCGTCTAGCCAGGAGACCCAGTACTTC. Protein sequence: CSVDSSSQETQYF.

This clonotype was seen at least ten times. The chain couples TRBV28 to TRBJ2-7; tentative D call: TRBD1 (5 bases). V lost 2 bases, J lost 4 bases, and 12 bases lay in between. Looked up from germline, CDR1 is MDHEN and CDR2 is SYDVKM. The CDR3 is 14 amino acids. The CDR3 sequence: CASSLGAPSYEQYF. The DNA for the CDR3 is TGTGCCAGCAGTTTAGGGGCACCCTCGTACGAGCAGTACTTC.

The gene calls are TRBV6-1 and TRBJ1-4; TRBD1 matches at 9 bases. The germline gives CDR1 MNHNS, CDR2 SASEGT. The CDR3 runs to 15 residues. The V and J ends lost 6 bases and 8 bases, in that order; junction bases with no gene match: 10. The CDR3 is CASSSPGTGPEKLFF. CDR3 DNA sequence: TGTGCCAGCAGCAGCCCCGGGACAGGGCCGGAAAAACTGTTTTTT.